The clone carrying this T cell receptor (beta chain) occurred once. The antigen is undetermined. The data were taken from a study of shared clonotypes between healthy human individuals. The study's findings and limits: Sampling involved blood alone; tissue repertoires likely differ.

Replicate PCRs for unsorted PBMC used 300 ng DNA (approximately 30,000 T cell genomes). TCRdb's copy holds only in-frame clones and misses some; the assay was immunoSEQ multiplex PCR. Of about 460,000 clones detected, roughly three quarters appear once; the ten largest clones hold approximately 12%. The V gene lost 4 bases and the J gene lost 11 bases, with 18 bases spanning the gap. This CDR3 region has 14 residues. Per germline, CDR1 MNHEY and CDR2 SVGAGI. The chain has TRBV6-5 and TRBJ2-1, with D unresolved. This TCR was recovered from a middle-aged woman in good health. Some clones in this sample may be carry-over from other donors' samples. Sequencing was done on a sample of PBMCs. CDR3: CASSWARDEMKQFF. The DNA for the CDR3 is TGTGCCAGCAGTTGGGCTAGGGATGAAATGAAGCAGTTCTTC.